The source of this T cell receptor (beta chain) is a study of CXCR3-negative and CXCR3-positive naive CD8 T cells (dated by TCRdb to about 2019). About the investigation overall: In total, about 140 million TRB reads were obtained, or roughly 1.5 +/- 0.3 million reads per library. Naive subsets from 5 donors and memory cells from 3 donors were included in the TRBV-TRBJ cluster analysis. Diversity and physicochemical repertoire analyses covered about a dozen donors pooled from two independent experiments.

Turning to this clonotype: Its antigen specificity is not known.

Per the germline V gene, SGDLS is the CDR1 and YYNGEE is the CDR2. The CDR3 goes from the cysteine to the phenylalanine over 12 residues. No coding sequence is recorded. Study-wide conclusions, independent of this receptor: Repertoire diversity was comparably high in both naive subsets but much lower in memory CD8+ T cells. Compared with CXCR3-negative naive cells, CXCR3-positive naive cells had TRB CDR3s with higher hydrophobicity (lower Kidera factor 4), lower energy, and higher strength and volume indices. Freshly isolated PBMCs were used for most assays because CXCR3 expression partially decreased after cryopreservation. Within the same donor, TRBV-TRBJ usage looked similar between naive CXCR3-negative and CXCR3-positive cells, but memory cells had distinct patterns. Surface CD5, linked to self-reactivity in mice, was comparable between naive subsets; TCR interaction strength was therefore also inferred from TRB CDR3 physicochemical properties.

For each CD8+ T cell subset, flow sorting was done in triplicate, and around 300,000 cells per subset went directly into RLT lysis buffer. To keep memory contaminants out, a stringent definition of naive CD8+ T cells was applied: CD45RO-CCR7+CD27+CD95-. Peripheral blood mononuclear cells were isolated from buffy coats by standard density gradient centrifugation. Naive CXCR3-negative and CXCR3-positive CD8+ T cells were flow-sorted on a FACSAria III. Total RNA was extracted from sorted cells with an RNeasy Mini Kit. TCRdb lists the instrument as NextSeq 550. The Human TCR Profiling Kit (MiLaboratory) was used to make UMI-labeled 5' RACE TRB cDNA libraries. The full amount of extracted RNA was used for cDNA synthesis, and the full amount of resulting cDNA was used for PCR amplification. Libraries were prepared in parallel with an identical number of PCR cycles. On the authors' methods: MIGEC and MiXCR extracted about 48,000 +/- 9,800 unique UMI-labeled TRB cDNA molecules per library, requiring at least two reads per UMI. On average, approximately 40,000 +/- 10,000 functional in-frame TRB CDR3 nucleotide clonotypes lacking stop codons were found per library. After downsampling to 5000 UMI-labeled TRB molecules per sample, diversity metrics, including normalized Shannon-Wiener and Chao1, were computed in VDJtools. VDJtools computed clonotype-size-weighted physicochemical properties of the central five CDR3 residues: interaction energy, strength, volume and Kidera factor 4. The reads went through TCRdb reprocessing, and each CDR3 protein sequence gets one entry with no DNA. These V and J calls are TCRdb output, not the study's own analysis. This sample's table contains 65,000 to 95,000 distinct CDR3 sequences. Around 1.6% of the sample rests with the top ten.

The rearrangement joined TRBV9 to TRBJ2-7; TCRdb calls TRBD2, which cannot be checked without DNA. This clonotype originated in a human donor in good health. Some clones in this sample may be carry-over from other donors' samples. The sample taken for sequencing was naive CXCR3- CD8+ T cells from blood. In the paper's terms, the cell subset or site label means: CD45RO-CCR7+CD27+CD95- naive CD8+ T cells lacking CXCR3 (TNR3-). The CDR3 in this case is CAAQAELYEQYF.